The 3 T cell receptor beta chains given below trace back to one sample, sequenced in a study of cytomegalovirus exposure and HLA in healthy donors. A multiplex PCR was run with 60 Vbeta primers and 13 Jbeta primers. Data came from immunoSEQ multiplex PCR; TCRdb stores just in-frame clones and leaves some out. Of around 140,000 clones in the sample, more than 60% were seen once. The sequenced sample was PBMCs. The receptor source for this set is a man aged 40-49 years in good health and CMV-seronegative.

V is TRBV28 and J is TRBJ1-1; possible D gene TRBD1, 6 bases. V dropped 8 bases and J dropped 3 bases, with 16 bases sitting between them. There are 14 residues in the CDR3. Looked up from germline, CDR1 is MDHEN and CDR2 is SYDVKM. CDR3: CASSLYTGYTEAFF. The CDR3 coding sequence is TGTGCCAGCTCCCTATATACAGGGTACACTGAAGCTTTCTTT.

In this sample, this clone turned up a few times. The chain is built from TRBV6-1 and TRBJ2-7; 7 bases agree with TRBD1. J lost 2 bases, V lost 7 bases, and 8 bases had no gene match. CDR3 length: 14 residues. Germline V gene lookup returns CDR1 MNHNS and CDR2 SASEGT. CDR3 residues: CASTPGTATYEQYF. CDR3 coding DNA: TGTGCCAGCACCCCCGGGACAGCAACCTACGAGCAGTACTTC.

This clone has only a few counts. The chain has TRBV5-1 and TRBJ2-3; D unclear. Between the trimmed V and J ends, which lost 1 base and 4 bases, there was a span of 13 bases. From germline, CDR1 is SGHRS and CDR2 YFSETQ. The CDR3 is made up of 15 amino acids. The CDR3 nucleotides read TGCGCCAGCAGCTTGTCCCTCGAGAGGCCAGATACGCAGTATTTT. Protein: CASSLSLERPDTQYF.